Detailed here is one T cell receptor beta chain. Under the authors' procedure: How many nucleated cells were present was estimated from reference gene primer amplification. The data were produced by immunoSEQ multiplex PCR, yet TCRdb's version contains in-frame clones alone and is incomplete. The V and J calls and clone size were taken over from that table, and D and trimming were inferred from the DNA. The table lists about 170,000 clones, approximately 84% of them singletons, with roughly 20% in the top ten. This entry comes from a study of blood T cell repertoires in COVID-19. About the research overall: The United States, Italy and Spain supplied acute and convalescent COVID-19 samples. T cells, B-cell-depleted T cells, or PBMCs provided the cDNA or gDNA that served as material.

The trim removed 2 bases at V and 0 bases at J, leaving 8 bases unmatched. Germline-derived CDR1 and CDR2 are PRHDT and FYEKMQ (reference sequence). The CDR3 covers 17 residues. The sequence was obtained from a woman of 80 years or more with acute or convalescent COVID-19. V and J are TRBV13 and TRBJ2-3; 7 bases line up with TRBD2. Sequencing was done on a sample of peripheral blood. CDR3: CASSLRTAGASTDTQYF. CDR3 nucleotide sequence: TGTGCCAGCAGCTTAAGAACGGCGGGAGCTAGCACAGATACGCAGTATTTT.